The present TCR beta chain was sequenced within a study of cytomegalovirus exposure and HLA in healthy donors. This CDR3 contains 14 residues. With 5 bases removed from V and 2 bases from J, the gap between germline ends came to 12 bases. Per the germline V gene, CDR1 is LNHDA and CDR2 is SQIVND (reference sequence). PCR was performed using 60 Vbeta and 13 Jbeta primers. Using immunoSEQ multiplex PCR, the repertoire was profiled, and TCRdb retains in-frame clones only, with some absent. Among about 190,000 clones listed, 80% to 85% were seen once. Only a few counts were recorded for this clone. The sequence was obtained from a boy younger than 18 in good health and CMV-seronegative. The V gene is TRBV19, the J gene TRBJ1-1; D is undetermined. Sample: PBMCs. The CDR3 loop reads CASSSREFNTEAFF. The CDR3 DNA is TGTGCCAGTAGTTCACGGGAGTTTAACACTGAAGCTTTCTTT.